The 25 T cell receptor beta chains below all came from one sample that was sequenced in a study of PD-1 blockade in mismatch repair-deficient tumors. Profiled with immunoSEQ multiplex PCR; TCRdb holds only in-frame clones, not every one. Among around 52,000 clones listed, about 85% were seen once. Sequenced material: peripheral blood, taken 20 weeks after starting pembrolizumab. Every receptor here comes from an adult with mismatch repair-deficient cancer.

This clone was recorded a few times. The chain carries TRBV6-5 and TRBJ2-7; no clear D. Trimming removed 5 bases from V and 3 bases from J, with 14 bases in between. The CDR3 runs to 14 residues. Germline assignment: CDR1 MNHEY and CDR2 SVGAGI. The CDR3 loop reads CASSLQRTGYEQYF. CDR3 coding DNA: TGTGCCAGCAGTCTCCAGAGGACCGGCTACGAGCAGTACTTC.

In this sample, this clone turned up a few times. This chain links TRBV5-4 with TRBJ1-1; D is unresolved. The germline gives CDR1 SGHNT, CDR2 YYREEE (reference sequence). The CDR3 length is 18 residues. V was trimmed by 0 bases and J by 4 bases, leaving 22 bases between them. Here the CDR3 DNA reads TGTGCCAGCAGCTTGGGGATAAGGACCTTAGGGAAAGTCACTGAAGCTTTCTTT. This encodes CASSLGIRTLGKVTEAFF.

This chain's CDR3 is CAISGESSYEQYF. The CDR3 coding sequence is TGTGCCATTAGCGGGGAGAGCTCCTACGAGCAGTACTTC. V gene TRBV10-3 combines with J gene TRBJ2-7; 8 bases map to TRBD2. CDR3 size: 13 residues. The germline V gene encodes CDR1 ENHRY and CDR2 SYGVKD. With V trimmed by 9 bases and J by 0 bases, 4 bases remained unmatched.

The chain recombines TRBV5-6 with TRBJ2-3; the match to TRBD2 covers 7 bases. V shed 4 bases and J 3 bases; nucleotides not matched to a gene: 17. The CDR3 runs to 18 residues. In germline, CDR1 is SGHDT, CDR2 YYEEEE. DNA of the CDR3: TGTGCCAGCAGCCGGACCTTAAGGCGGGAGTACGCTACAGATACGCAGTATTTT. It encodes CASSRTLRREYATDTQYF.

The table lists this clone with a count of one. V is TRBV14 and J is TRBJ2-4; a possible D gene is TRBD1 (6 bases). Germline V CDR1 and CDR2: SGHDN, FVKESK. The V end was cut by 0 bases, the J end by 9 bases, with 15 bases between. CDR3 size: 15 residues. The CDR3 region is CASSQDLGGSSIQYF. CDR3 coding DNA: TGTGCCAGCAGCCAAGATTTAGGGGGTTCAAGCATTCAGTACTTC.

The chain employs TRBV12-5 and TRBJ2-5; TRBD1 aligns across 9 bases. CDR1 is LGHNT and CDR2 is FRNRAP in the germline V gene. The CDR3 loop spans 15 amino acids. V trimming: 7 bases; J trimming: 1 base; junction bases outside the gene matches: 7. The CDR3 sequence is CASARGDRVQETQYF. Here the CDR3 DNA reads TGTGCTAGTGCCCGCGGGGACAGGGTCCAAGAGACCCAGTACTTC. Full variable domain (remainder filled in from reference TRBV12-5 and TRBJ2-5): DARVTQTPRHKVTEMGQEVTMRCQPILGHNTVFWYRQTMMQGLELLAYFRNRAPLDDSGMPKDRFSAEMPDATLATLKIQPSEPRDSAVYFCASARGDRVQETQYFGPGTRLLVL.

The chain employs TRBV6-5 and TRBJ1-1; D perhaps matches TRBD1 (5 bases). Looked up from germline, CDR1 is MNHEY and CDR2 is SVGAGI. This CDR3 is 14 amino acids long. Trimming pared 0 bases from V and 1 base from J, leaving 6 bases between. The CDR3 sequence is CASSYSGANTEAFF. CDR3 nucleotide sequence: TGTGCCAGCAGTTACTCCGGGGCGAACACTGAAGCTTTCTTT.

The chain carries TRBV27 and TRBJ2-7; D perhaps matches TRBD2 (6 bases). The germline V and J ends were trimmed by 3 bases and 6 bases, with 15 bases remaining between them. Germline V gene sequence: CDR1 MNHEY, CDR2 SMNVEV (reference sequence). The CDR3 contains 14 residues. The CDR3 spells CASSFVGGASEQYF. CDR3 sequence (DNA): TGTGCCAGCAGTTTTGTCGGGGGAGCGTCCGAGCAGTACTTC.

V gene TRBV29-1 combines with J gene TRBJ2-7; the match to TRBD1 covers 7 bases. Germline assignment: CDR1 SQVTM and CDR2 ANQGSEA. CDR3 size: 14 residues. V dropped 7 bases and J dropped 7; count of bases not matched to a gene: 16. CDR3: CSARTGNRNWEQYF. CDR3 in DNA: TGCAGCGCTCGGACAGGAAACCGGAATTGGGAGCAGTACTTC.

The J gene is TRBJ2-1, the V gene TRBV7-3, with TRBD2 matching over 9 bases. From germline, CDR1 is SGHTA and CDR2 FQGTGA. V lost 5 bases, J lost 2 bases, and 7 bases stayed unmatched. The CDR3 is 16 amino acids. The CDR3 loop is CASSRQAGGAYNEQFF. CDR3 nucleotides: TGTGCCAGCAGCCGGCAAGCGGGAGGAGCCTACAATGAGCAGTTCTTC.

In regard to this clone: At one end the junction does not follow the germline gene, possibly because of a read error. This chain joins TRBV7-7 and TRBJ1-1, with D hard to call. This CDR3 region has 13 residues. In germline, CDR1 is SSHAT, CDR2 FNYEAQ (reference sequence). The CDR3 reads CASSLAMDTEAFF. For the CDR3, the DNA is TGTGCTAGCAGCTTAGCGATGGACACTGAAGCTTTCTTT.

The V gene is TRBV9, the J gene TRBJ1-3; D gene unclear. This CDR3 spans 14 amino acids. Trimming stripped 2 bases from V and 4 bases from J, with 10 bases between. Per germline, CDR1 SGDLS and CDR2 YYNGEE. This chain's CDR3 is CASSVVPTGNTIYF. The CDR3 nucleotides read TGTGCCAGCAGCGTGGTTCCAACGGGAAACACCATATATTTT. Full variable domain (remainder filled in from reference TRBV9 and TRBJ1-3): DSGVTQTPKHLITATGQRVTLRCSPRSGDLSVYWYQQSLDQGLQFLIQYYNGEERAKGNILERFSAQQFPDLHSELNLSSLELGDSALYFCASSVVPTGNTIYFGEGSWLTVV.

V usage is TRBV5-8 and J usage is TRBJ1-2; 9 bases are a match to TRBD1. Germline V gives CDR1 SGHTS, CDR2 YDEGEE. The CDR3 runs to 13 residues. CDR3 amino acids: CGAGTGTAYGYTF. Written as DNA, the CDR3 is TGTGGAGCTGGGACAGGGACGGCCTATGGCTACACCTTC.

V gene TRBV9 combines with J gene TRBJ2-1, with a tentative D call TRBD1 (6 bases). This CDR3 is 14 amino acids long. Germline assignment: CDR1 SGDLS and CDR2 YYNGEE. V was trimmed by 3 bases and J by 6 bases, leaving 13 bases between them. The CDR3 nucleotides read TGTGCCAGCAGCGACCGGGACAAGCCCAATGAGCAGTTCTTC. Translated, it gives CASSDRDKPNEQFF.

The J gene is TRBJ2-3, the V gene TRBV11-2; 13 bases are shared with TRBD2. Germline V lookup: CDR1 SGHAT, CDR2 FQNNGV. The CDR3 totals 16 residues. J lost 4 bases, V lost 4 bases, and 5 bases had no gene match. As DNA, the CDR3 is TGTGCCAGCAGCTCGGGACTAGCGGGAAGGTCAGATACGCAGTATTTT. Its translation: CASSSGLAGRSDTQYF.

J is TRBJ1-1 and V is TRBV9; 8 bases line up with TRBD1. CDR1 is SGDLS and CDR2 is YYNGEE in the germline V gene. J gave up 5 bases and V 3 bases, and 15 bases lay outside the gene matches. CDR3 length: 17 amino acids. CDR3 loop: CASSAGQGGSRGTEAFF. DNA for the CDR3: TGTGCCAGCAGCGCCGGACAGGGAGGTTCTCGTGGGACTGAAGCTTTCTTT.

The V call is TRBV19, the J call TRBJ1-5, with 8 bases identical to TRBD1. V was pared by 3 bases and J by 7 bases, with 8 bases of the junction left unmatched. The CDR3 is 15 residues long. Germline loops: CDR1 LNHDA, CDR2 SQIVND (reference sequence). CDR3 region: CASSILGTGGQPQHF. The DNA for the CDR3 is TGTGCCAGTAGTATTTTAGGGACAGGTGGGCAGCCCCAGCATTTT.

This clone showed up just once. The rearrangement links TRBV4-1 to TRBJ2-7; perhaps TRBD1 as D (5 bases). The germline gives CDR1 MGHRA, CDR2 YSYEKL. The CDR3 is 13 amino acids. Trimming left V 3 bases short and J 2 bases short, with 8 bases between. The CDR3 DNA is TGCGCCAGCAGCCATCCAGGGACCTACGAGCAGTACTTC. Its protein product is CASSHPGTYEQYF.

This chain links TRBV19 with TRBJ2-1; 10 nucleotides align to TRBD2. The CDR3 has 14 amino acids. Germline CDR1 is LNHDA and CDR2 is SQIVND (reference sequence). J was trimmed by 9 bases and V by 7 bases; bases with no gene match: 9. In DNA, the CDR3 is TGTGCCAGTACCGTCCTAGCGGGAGTGCGTGAGCAGTTCTTC. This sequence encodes CASTVLAGVREQFF. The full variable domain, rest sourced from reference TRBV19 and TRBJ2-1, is DGGITQSPKYLFRKEGQNVTLSCEQNLNHDAMYWYRQDPGQGLRLIYYSQIVNDFQKGDIAEGYSVSREKKESFPLTVTSAQKNPTAFYLCASTVLAGVREQFFGPGTRLTVL.

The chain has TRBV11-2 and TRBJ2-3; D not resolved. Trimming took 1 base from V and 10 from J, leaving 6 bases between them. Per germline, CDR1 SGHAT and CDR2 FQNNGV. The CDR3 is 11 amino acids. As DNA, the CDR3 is TGTGCCAGCAGCTTAGGTGGACCGCAGTATTTT. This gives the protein CASSLGGPQYF.

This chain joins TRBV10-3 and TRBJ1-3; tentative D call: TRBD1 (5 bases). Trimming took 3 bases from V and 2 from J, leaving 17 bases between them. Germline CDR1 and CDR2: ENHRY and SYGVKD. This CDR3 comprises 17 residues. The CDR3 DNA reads TGTGCCATCAGTGAAGGCGCTCCGGGGGGAACTGGAAACACCATATATTTT. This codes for CAISEGAPGGTGNTIYF.

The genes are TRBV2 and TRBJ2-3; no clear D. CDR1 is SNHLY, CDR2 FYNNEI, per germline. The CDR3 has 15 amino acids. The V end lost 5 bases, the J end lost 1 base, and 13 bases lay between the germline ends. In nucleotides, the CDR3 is TGTGCCAGCAGTTTGAGGAGCGTGGGCACAGATACGCAGTATTTT. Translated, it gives CASSLRSVGTDTQYF.

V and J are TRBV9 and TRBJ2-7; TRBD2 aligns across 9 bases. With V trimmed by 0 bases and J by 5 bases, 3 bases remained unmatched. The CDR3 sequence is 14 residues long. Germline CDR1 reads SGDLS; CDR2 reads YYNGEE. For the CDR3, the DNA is TGTGCCAGCAGCGTAGGTAGCGGGAGACACGAGCAGTACTTC. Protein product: CASSVGSGRHEQYF.

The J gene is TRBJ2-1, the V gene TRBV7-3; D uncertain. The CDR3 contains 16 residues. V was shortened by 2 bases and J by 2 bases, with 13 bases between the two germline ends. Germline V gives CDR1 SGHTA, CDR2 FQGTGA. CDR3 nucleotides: TGTGCCAGCAGCTTATTCCCGAGCATCCCCTACAATGAGCAGTTCTTC. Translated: CASSLFPSIPYNEQFF.

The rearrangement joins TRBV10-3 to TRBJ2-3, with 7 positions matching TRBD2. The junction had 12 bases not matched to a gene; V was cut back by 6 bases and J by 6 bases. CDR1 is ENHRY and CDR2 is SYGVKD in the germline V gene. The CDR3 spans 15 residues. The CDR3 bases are TGTGCCATCAGCCCTAGCGGCCAGGGTCCCGATACGCAGTATTTT. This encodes CAISPSGQGPDTQYF.